This T cell receptor beta chain was obtained from a study of metastatic and nonmetastatic thyroid tumors. Among the patients, none had received any treatment before thyroid surgery. Of note for this clone: Its matching antigen is unknown.

The study, taken as a whole, reports: Across blood and tumor, TCR beta diversity in malignant thyroid tumors was reportedly significantly higher than in benign nodules.

Via MiXCR, TCRdb re-called the PCR reads. The sample consists of over 8,500 clones, roughly 28% of them appearing once. V lost 4 bases and J lost 11, with 18 bases in between. The CDR3 sequence is 15 residues long. Per germline, CDR1 LGHDT and CDR2 YNNKEL (reference sequence). Specimen: tumor tissue. The chain carries TRBV3-1 and TRBJ1-6, with D hard to call. This TCR derives from a female donor with papillary thyroid cancer or a benign thyroid nodule (not recorded which). Some clones in this sample may be carry-over from other donors' samples. CDR3 sequence (DNA): TGTGCCAGCAGCCCGCAGCTGGACCTGAGGACACCCCTCCACTTT. This translates into CASSPQLDLRTPLHF.